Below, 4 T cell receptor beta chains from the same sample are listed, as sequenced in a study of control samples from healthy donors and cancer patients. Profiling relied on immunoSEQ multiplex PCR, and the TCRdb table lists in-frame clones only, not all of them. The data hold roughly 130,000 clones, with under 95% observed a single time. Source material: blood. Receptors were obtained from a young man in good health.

The chain's CDR3 is CASSSGTGYNSPLHF. CDR3 nucleotides: TGTGCCAGCAGCTCCGGGACAGGGTATAATTCACCCCTCCACTTT. The rearrangement links TRBV5-6 to TRBJ1-6; TRBD1 matches at 9 bases. V was clipped by 3 bases and J by 4 bases; unmatched bases: 2. The length of the CDR3 is 15 residues. CDR1 and CDR2 (germline): SGHDT, YYEEEE.

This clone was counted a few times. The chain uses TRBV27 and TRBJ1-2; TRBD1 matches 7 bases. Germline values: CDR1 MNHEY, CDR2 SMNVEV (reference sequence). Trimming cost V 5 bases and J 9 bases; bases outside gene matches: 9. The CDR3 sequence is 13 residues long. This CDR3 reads CASSTRTGWSYTF. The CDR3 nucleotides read TGTGCCAGCAGTACCCGGACAGGATGGAGCTACACCTTC.

As DNA, the CDR3 is TGTGCCAGCAGTTTGAGGGGTTATGGCTACACCTTC. Translating gives CASSLRGYGYTF. The chain employs TRBV27 and TRBJ1-2; D is perhaps TRBD1 (5 bases). V was pared by 3 bases and J by 5 bases, with 7 bases between. Germline V gives CDR1 MNHEY, CDR2 SMNVEV (reference sequence). The CDR3 contains 12 residues.

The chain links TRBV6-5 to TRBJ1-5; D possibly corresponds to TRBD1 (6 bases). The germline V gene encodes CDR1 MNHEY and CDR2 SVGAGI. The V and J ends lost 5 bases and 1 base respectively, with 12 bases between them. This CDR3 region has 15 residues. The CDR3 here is CASSRTEGSNQPQHF. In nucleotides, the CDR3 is TGTGCCAGCAGTAGGACAGAGGGAAGCAATCAGCCCCAGCATTTT.